The 13 T cell receptor beta chains presented below share a single source sample, sequenced in a study of response to subunit inactivated influenza vaccine. MiXCR, applied by TCRdb to the RT-PCR reads, yields one record per CDR3 protein. Altogether just under 550,000 distinct CDR3 sequences are present, under 30% being singletons, with the ten largest covering around 2.8%. This sample was also put to use in a study of T cells expressing NK-cell markers. As that report states: For TCR beta, cDNA was produced by 5'RACE template switching with UMIs.

The specimen comprised CD4+ T cells sorted from PBMCs, sampled about 13 days after vaccination. The receptor source for this set is a man in his fifties who received an inactivated influenza vaccine.

This CDR3 is CASRRTGGRGNQPQHF. The DNA of the CDR3 is TGTGCCAGCAGAAGGACAGGGGGTCGCGGCAATCAGCCCCAGCATTTT. V usage is TRBV28 and J usage is TRBJ1-5; TRBD1 matches 10 bases. Germline loops: CDR1 MDHEN, CDR2 SYDVKM. V lost 6 bases and J lost 2; bases outside the gene matches: 7. CDR3 length: 16 residues.

This clonotype was counted between two and nine times. This chain uses TRBV29-1 with TRBJ2-5; no definite D call. Germline V CDR1 and CDR2: SQVTM, ANQGSEA. The CDR3 has 13 residues. Trimming stripped 3 bases from V and 4 bases from J, with 12 bases between. CDR3 in amino acids: CSVELGRRETQYF. Here the CDR3 DNA reads TGCAGCGTTGAGCTAGGGCGGCGAGAGACCCAGTACTTC.

The CDR3 is CASSNRARYEQYF. CDR3 coding DNA: TGTGCCAGCTCGAACCGGGCCCGCTACGAGCAGTACTTC. The rearrangement joins TRBV18 to TRBJ2-7, with unresolved D. Deletions cut 6 bases from V and 3 bases from J, with 12 bases between. Germline V CDR1 and CDR2: KGHSH, LQKENI. The CDR3 totals 13 residues.

A remark on this clonotype: A much larger clone is a single base away; this may be a read error. The chain recombines TRBV20-1 with TRBJ2-1; TRBD2 matches at 12 bases. From germline, CDR1 is DFQATT and CDR2 SNEGSKA (reference sequence). This CDR3 region has 15 residues. The CDR3 here is CIARRTSGNLDEQFF. CDR3 bases: TGCATTGCAAGAAGGACTAGCGGGAACCTGGACGAGCAGTTCTTC.

The V call is TRBV29-1, the J call TRBJ2-7; 10 bases align to TRBD2. The CDR3 is made up of 13 amino acids. The V segment lost 5 bases and the J segment 3 bases; nucleotides outside the gene matches: 4. Germline loops: CDR1 SQVTM, CDR2 ANQGSEA. The chain's CDR3 is CSVTSGERYEQYF. The CDR3 region has the DNA TGCAGCGTTACTAGCGGGGAGCGCTACGAGCAGTACTTC.

This clonotype showed up just a few times. The chain joins TRBV2 to TRBJ2-2; D ambiguous. The CDR3 is 15 residues long. The V end was cut by 4 bases, the J end by 6 bases, with 15 bases between. Germline lookup yields CDR1 SNHLY and CDR2 FYNNEI. CDR3 sequence: CASSGGRSGAGELFF. DNA of the CDR3: TGTGCCAGCAGTGGGGGAAGGTCGGGCGCCGGGGAGCTGTTTTTT.

The rearrangement links TRBV6-2 or TRBV6-3 to TRBJ1-2; TRBD1 matches 9 bases. CDR1 is MNHEY and CDR2 is SVGEGT in the germline V gene. The CDR3 extends over 13 amino acids. J gave up 8 bases and V 0 bases, and 1 base lay outside the gene matches. CDR3 region: CASSYSTGGGYTF. CDR3 sequence (DNA): TGTGCCAGCAGTTACTCGACAGGGGGAGGCTACACCTTC.

J is TRBJ2-1 and V is TRBV7-2; 7 nucleotides agree with TRBD1. The CDR3 sequence is 15 residues long. V shed 5 bases, J shed 3 bases, and the junction held 7 bases outside the gene matches. The germline V gene encodes CDR1 SGHTA and CDR2 FQGNSA. The CDR3 nucleotides are TGTGCCAGCAGCCCGCGAGGGGGCAACTACAATGAGCAGTTCTTC. Translation: CASSPRGGNYNEQFF.

CDR3: CATSDSFTGTEAFF. CDR3 coding DNA: TGTGCCACCAGTGATTCGTTCACTGGGACTGAAGCTTTCTTT. The V and J genes are TRBV24-1 and TRBJ1-1; unclear D gene. Germline V CDR1 and CDR2: KGHDR, SFDVKD. With 2 bases removed from V and 5 bases from J, the gap between germline ends came to 11 bases. CDR3 size: 14 residues.

This clonotype has just a few counts. The chain uses TRBV7-9 and TRBJ2-5; TRBD2 is a possible D gene (6 bases). V lost 4 bases and J lost 5, with 11 bases in between. The germline V gene has CDR1 SEHNR and CDR2 FQNEAQ (reference sequence). The CDR3 runs to 13 residues. The CDR3 is CASSYSGYETQYF. In DNA, the CDR3 is TGTGCCAGCAGCTATAGCGGTTATGAGACCCAGTACTTC.

The chain uses TRBV5-1 and TRBJ1-1; D perhaps matches TRBD1 (5 bases). The CDR3 is 14 residues long. From germline, CDR1 is SGHRS and CDR2 YFSETQ. Trimming took 2 bases from V and 3 from J, leaving 11 bases between them. The CDR3 coding sequence is TGCGCCAGCAGCTTACAGGAGGGGTACACTGAAGCTTTCTTT. This gives the protein CASSLQEGYTEAFF. The full variable domain, with the rest looked up from reference TRBV5-1 and TRBJ1-1, is KAGVTQTPRYLIKTRGQQVTLSCSPISGHRSVSWYQQTPGQGLQFLFEYFSETQRNKGNFPGRFSGRQFSNSRSEMNVSTLELGDSALYLCASSLQEGYTEAFFGQGTRLTVV.

This chain joins TRBV10-3 and TRBJ1-1, with D perhaps matching TRBD1 (5 bases). The CDR3 is 13 residues long. From germline, CDR1 is ENHRY and CDR2 SYGVKD. The V end was cut by 10 bases, the J end by 6 bases, with 18 bases between. The CDR3 sequence is CATMVAGSAEAFF. DNA of the CDR3: TGTGCCACCATGGTGGCAGGGAGCGCTGAAGCTTTCTTT.

This chain joins TRBV5-1 and TRBJ2-3; D call uncertain. Germline V gene data show CDR1 as SGHRS and CDR2 as YFSETQ. This CDR3 contains 14 residues. V lost 1 base to trimming and J lost 1 base, with 7 bases between them. CDR3: CASSLPTGTDTQYF. The CDR3 DNA is TGCGCCAGCAGCTTGCCGACCGGCACAGATACGCAGTATTTT.